Below, 13 T cell receptor beta chains from the same sample are listed, as sequenced in a study of CD8+ T cells in alopecia areata (dated by TCRdb to 2016 to 2018). The library was built by means of the immunoSEQ multiplex PCR assay. To provide template for TCR sequencing, every sample had RNA extracted and reverse transcribed into cDNA. The table comes from immuneACCESS by way of TCRdb, which keeps in-frame sequences with V and J called. Part of the clones is missing from these tables; in studies checked, under half for an unresolved V gene and the rest for unknown reasons. The sample table shows about 180,000 clones, and 51% are seen once. The top ten clones comprise about 9.5% of the sample. This sample's treatment or condition label indicates: oral pan-JAK inhibitor, 5-10 mg twice daily. Sample: CD8+ T cells sorted from blood, taken around week 52, from a patient treated with tofacitinib. The receptors here all came from a human donor with alopecia areata.

This chain connects TRBV7-9 to TRBJ2-7, with D perhaps being TRBD1 or TRBD2 (5 bases each). In germline, CDR1 is SEHNR, CDR2 FQNEAQ (reference sequence). Trimming pared 5 bases from V and 7 bases from J, leaving 12 bases between. CDR3 length: 12 residues. This chain's CDR3 is CASSPGAIEQYF. CDR3 coding DNA: TGTGCCAGCAGCCCCGGGGCCATTGAGCAGTACTTC. The whole variable domain, filled in from reference TRBV7-9 and TRBJ2-7, reads DTGVSQNPRHKITKRGQNVTFRCDPISEHNRLYWYRQTLGQGPEFLTYFQNEAQLEKSRLLSDRFSAERPKGSFSTLEIQRTEQGDSAMYLCASSPGAIEQYFGPGTRLTVT.

This clone showed up many times. The rearrangement joins TRBV9 to TRBJ1-2; 7 bases are a match to TRBD1. Germline V CDR1 and CDR2: SGDLS, YYNGEE. Trimming cost V 4 bases and J 5 bases; bases outside gene matches: 11. The CDR3 loop spans 15 amino acids. CDR3 nucleotides: TGTGCCAGCAGCTCTAGACAGGGCTACGGGTATGGCTACACCTTC. It specifies CASSSRQGYGYGYTF.

The chain joins TRBV5-4 to TRBJ2-1; no definite D call. V lost 4 bases and J lost 9, with 11 bases in between. The CDR3 spans 12 residues. From germline, CDR1 is SGHNT and CDR2 YYREEE (reference sequence). For the CDR3, the DNA is TGTGCCAGCAGCCTAGATCGAGGTGAGCAGTTCTTC. This sequence encodes CASSLDRGEQFF. Filled out from reference TRBV5-4 and TRBJ2-1, the complete variable domain reads ETGVTQSPTHLIKTRGQQVTLRCSSQSGHNTVSWYQQALGQGPQFIFQYYREEENGRGNFPPRFSGLQFPNYSSELNVNALELDDSALYLCASSLDRGEQFFGPGTRLTVL.

This clone appeared a few times. The chain uses TRBV27 and TRBJ1-5; D is uncertain. The germline gives CDR1 MNHEY, CDR2 SMNVEV (reference sequence). The CDR3 sequence is 17 residues long. V lost 1 base and J 4 bases, leaving 17 bases between the germline ends. CDR3 coding DNA: TGTGCCAGCAGTTTATACGGGGTGGGATTAGCAAATCAGCCCCAGCATTTT. It specifies CASSLYGVGLANQPQHF.

This rearrangement joins TRBV7-9 to TRBJ2-3; D remains ambiguous. Germline CDR1 is SEHNR and CDR2 is FQNEAQ (reference sequence). V was cut by 0 bases and J by 5 bases, with 3 bases left in between. The CDR3 runs 12 residues. For the CDR3, the DNA is TGTGCCAGCAGCTTAGCGCTAGATACGCAGTATTTT. Its protein is CASSLALDTQYF.

The chain couples TRBV5-4 to TRBJ1-1, with 7 bases identical to TRBD1. V dropped 4 bases and J dropped 4; count of bases not matched to a gene: 4. The germline gives CDR1 SGHNT, CDR2 YYREEE (reference sequence). The CDR3 is 13 residues long. The CDR3 loop is CASSPQGSTEAFF. As DNA, the CDR3 is TGTGCCAGCAGCCCACAGGGGTCCACTGAAGCTTTCTTT.

The CDR3 DNA follows: TGTGCCAGCAGCACCCCGAGTCGGGGGGACCACTACGAGCAGTACTTC. Translated, it gives CASSTPSRGDHYEQYF. This chain connects TRBV5-6 to TRBJ2-7, with 7 bases aligning to TRBD2. Germline assignment: CDR1 SGHDT and CDR2 YYEEEE. The CDR3 runs 16 residues. The junction had 13 bases not matched to a gene; V was cut back by 4 bases and J by 3 bases. The whole variable domain, remainder taken from reference TRBV5-6 and TRBJ2-7, is DAGVTQSPTHLIKTRGQQVTLRCSPKSGHDTVSWYQQALGQGPQFIFQYYEEEERQRGNFPDRFSGHQFPNYSSELNVNALLLGDSALYLCASSTPSRGDHYEQYFGPGTRLTVT.

This clone was recorded once. V is TRBV5-1 and J is TRBJ2-7; no clear D. The CDR3 has 14 amino acids. Trimming stripped 1 base from V and 0 bases from J, with 8 bases between. Germline values: CDR1 SGHRS, CDR2 YFSETQ. The CDR3 bases are TGCGCCAGCAGCTTGTATGATCCCTCCTACGAGCAGTACTTC. It translates to CASSLYDPSYEQYF.

This clone was seen a handful of times. The V call is TRBV5-1, the J call TRBJ2-7, with 7 nucleotides matching TRBD1. J was trimmed by 0 bases and V by 4 bases; bases with no gene match: 4. The CDR3 sequence is 14 residues long. The V gene's germline CDR1 is SGHRS and CDR2 YFSETQ. CDR3 region: CASSKQGSSYEQYF. The CDR3 DNA sequence: TGCGCCAGCAGCAAACAGGGGTCCTCCTACGAGCAGTACTTC.

The V gene is TRBV5-1, the J gene TRBJ2-3; 11 bases fit TRBD2. The V gene's germline CDR1 is SGHRS and CDR2 YFSETQ. Unmatched junction bases numbered 7, after V lost 1 base and J lost 0 bases. The CDR3 extends over 18 amino acids. The CDR3 nucleotides are TGCGCCAGCAGCTTGCCGACTAGCGGGGCGTTTAGCACAGATACGCAGTATTTT. Encoded protein: CASSLPTSGAFSTDTQYF. Full variable domain (outside the CDR3, taken from reference TRBV5-1 and TRBJ2-3): KAGVTQTPRYLIKTRGQQVTLSCSPISGHRSVSWYQQTPGQGLQFLFEYFSETQRNKGNFPGRFSGRQFSNSRSEMNVSTLELGDSALYLCASSLPTSGAFSTDTQYFGPGTRLTVL.

The chain has TRBV13 and TRBJ2-5; D call uncertain. The CDR3 has 14 residues. Per germline, CDR1 PRHDT and CDR2 FYEKMQ (reference sequence). V dropped 0 bases and J dropped 1 base, with 6 bases sitting between them. CDR3 protein: CASSLGQIQETQYF. The CDR3, as DNA: TGTGCCAGCAGCTTAGGCCAGATCCAAGAGACCCAGTACTTC.

The chain combines TRBV6-5 with TRBJ2-7; the match to TRBD1 covers 9 bases. Per the germline V gene, CDR1 is MNHEY and CDR2 is SVGAGI. The CDR3 runs 13 residues. V lost 7 bases, J lost 4 bases, and 5 bases stayed unmatched. Here the CDR3 reads CASTYGTGYEQYF. For the CDR3, the DNA is TGTGCCAGCACCTACGGGACAGGGTACGAGCAGTACTTC.

The chain employs TRBV7-3 and TRBJ2-1; D is unresolved. Germline V gene lookup returns CDR1 SGHTA and CDR2 FQGTGA. The CDR3 extends over 15 amino acids. V was trimmed by 5 bases and J by 4 bases, leaving 15 bases between them. CDR3 protein: CASSPQAQSYNEQFF. The CDR3 nucleotides read TGTGCCAGCAGCCCCCAGGCACAGTCTTACAATGAGCAGTTCTTC.